This T cell receptor beta chain was sequenced in a study of vaccination and CD4 T cells after COVID-19. For the study at large: Researchers treated cells with overlapping spike peptides taken from SARS-CoV-2, HCoV-NL63, HCoV-OC43 and HCoV-229E. Findings and caveats of the study: A nonsignificant median increase from around 21 to 38 SARS-CoV-2-reactive clonotypes was observed.

This clonotype was found a few times. Its antigen is currently unknown. Sequencing of DNA taken from cultured CD4+ T cells relied on the Oncomine TCR Beta short-read assay. Each CDR3 protein is one row after TCRdb ran MiXCR on the PCR reads. The sample consists of around 13,000 distinct CDR3 sequences, 50% to 70% of them appearing once. The V end lost 6 bases, the J end lost 0 bases, and 15 bases lay between the germline ends. Germline lookup yields CDR1 MNHNS and CDR2 SASEGT. The CDR3 is made up of 15 amino acids. The treatment is: approximately 10-day PBMC culture with coronavirus spike peptide pools or control peptides (ViraFEST assay). After culture for roughly 10 days, isolation of CD4+ T cells was performed by negative selection.

The source material was CD4+ T cells from blood, cultured in vitro, sampled before SARS-CoV-2 vaccination. V usage is TRBV6-1 and J usage is TRBJ2-7; D uncertain. The TCR sequence derives from a human donor who had recovered from COVID-19. CDR3 residues: CASSPLKIPSYEQYF. The DNA of the CDR3 is TGTGCCAGCAGCCCTCTCAAGATCCCCTCCTACGAGCAGTACTTC.